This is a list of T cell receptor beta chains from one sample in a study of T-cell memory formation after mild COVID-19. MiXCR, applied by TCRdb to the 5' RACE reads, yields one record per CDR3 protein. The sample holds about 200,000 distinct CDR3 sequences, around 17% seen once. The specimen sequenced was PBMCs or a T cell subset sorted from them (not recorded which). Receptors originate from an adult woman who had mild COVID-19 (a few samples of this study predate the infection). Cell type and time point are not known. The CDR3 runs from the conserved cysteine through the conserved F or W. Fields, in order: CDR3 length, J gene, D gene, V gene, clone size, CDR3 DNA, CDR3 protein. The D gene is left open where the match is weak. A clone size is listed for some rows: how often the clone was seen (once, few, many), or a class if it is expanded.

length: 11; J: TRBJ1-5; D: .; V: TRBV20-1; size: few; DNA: TGCAGTGCTAACATGACTCAGCCCCAGCATTTT; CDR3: CSANMTQPQHF
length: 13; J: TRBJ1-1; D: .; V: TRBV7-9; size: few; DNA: TGTGCCAGCAGCTTAGACGGGGGGACTGAAGCTTTCTTT; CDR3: CASSLDGGTEAFF
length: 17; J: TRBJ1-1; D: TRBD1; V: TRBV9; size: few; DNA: TGTGCCAGCAGCGTAAGACAGGGCCTCGAAATGAACACTGAAGCTTTCTTT; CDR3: CASSVRQGLEMNTEAFF
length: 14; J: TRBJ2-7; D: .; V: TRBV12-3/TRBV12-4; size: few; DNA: TGTGCCAGCAGCCCTTGGGATGGGTCCCACGAGCAGTACTTC; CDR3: CASSPWDGSHEQYF
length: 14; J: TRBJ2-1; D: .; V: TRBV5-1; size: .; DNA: TGCGCCAGCAGCCGGGACGGGGTGACCAATGAGCAGTTCTTC; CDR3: CASSRDGVTNEQFF
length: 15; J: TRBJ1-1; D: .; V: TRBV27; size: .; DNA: TGTGCCAGCAGTCCCGTGAGCGGGGCCCACACTGAAGCTTTCTTT; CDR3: CASSPVSGAHTEAFF
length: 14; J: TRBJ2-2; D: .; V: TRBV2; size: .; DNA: TGTGCCAGCAGTGAATCCACGAACACCGGGGAGCTGTTTTTT; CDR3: CASSESTNTGELFF
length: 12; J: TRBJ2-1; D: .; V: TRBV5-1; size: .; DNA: TGCGCCAGCAGTACAACCTACAATGAGCAGTTCTTC; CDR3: CASSTTYNEQFF
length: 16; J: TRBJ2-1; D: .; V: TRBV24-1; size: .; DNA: TGTGCCACCAGTGATACCCGGACAGCGTCCTACAATGAGCAGTTCTTC; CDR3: CATSDTRTASYNEQFF
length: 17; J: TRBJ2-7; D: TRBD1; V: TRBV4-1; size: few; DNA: TGCGCCAGCAGCCACCCTCCCGGACAGGGCTCTCCCTACGAGCAGTACTTC; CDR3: CASSHPPGQGSPYEQYF
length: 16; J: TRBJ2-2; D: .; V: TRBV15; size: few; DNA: TGTGCCACCAGCAGAGCCCCTCCACCGAACACCGGGGAGCTGTTTTTT; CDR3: CATSRAPPPNTGELFF
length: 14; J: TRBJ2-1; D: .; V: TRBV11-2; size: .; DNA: TGTGCCAGCAGCCCCATTCTGGGACGCCATGAGCAGTTCTTC; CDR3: CASSPILGRHEQFF
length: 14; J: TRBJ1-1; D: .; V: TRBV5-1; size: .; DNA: TGCGCCAGCAGCTTTGCGGCGGTGAACACTGAAGCTTTCTTT; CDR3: CASSFAAVNTEAFF
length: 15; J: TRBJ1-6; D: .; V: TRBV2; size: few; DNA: TGTGCCAGCAGGGAAACAGGGAGTTATAATTCACCCCTCCACTTT; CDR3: CASRETGSYNSPLHF
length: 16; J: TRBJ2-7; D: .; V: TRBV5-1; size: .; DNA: TGCGCCAGCAAGAAGGGAACAGAGATGGTAAACTACGAGCAGTACTTC; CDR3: CASKKGTEMVNYEQYF
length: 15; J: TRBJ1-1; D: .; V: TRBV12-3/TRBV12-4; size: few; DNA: TGTGCCAGCAGTTTTCTTGAGGGGATGAACACTGAAGCTTTCTTT; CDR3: CASSFLEGMNTEAFF
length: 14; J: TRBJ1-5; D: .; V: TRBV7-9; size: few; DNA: TGTGCCAGCAGCTTCGATGGAAGTGGTCAGCCCCAGCATTTT; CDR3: CASSFDGSGQPQHF
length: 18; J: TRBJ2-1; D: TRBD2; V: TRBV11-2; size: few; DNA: TGTGCCAGCAGCAAAGGGTCACTAGCGGGGGGGAGGAACAATGAGCAGTTCTTC; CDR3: CASSKGSLAGGRNNEQFF
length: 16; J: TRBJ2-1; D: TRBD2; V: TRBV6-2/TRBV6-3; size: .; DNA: TGTGCCAGCAGTTTCCACAGCGGGGGGGCCAGAAATGAGCAGTTCTTC; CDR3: CASSFHSGGARNEQFF
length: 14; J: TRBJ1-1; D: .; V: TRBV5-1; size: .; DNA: TGCGCCAGCAGCTTCTCTGCAGTGAACACTGAAGCTTTCTTT; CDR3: CASSFSAVNTEAFF
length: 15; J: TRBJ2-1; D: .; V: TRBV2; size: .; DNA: TGTGCCAGCAGGGCCCGGGACACGTCCTACAATGAGCAGTTCTTC; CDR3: CASRARDTSYNEQFF
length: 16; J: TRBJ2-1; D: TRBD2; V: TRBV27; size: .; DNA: TGTGCCAGCAGTTTATCGGGGCGGGGGGACTACAATGAGCAGTTCTTC; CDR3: CASSLSGRGDYNEQFF
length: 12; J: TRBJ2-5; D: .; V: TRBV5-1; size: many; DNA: TGCGCCAGCAGCTTGGCATCTGAGACCCAGTACTTC; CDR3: CASSLASETQYF
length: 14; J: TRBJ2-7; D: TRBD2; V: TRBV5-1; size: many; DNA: TGCGCCAGCAGCACGACTAGCGCCCTTGTAGAGCAGTACTTC; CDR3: CASSTTSALVEQYF
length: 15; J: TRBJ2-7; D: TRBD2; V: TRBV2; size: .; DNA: TGTGCCAGCCTTTCCGAACTAGCGGGAGGGTACGAGCAGTACTTC; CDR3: CASLSELAGGYEQYF
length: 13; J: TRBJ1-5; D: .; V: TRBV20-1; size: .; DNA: TGCAGTGCTAGAGTTCCAGGCGGGCAGCCCCAGCATTTT; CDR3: CSARVPGGQPQHF
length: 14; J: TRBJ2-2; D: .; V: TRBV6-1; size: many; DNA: TGTGCCAGCAGTGAAGATCAATGGGCCGGGGAGCTGTTTTTT; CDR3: CASSEDQWAGELFF
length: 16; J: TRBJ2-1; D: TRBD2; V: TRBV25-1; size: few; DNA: TGTGCCAGCAGTGAATTTGGGACTAGCGGCTACAATGAGCAGTTCTTC; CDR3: CASSEFGTSGYNEQFF
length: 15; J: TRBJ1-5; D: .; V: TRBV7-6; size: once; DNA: TGTGCCAGCAGCTTAGTCCCGGGCCCCAATCAGCCCCAGCATTTT; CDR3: CASSLVPGPNQPQHF
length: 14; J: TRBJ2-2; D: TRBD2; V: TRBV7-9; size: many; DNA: TGTGCCAGCAGCCGACTAGCGGGAGGAGGGGAGCTGTTTTTT; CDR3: CASSRLAGGGELFF
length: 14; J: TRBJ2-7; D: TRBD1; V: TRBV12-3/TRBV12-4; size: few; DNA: TGTGCCAGCAGTTTAGGCAGGGGGATTAGCGAGCAGTACTTC; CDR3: CASSLGRGISEQYF
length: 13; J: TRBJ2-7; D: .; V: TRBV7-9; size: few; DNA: TGTGCCAGCAGCTTTGGGCAGCTCTACGAGCAGTACTTC; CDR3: CASSFGQLYEQYF
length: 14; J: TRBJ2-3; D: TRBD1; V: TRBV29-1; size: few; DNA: TGCAGCGTTTTCGGGACAGGGAACACAGATACGCAGTATTTT; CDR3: CSVFGTGNTDTQYF
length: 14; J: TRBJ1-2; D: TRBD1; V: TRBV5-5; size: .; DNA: TGTGCCAGCAGCTTGATACAGGGGTACTATGGCTACACCTTC; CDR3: CASSLIQGYYGYTF
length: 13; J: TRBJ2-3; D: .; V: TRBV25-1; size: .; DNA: TGTGCCAGCAGTTTGTCAGGGGCAGATACGCAGTATTTT; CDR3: CASSLSGADTQYF
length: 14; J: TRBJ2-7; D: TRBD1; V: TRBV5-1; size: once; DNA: TGCGCCAGCAGCTTCCAGGGGGCAGTCAGCGAGCAGTACTTC; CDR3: CASSFQGAVSEQYF
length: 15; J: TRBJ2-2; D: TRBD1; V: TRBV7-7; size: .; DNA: TGTGCCAGCCGGCCGGGACAGGGCTCGCCCGGGGAGCTGTTTTTT; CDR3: CASRPGQGSPGELFF
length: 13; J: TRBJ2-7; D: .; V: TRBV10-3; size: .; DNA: TGTGCCATCAAACAAGACCAAACCTACGAGCAGTACTTC; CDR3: CAIKQDQTYEQYF
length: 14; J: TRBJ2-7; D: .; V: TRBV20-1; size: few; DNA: TGCAGTGCTAGAGATCGGGCAGTGCCCTGGGAGCAGTACTTC; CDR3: CSARDRAVPWEQYF
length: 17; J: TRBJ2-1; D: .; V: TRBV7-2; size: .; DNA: TGTGCCAGCAGGCCCCTATCTGTGGACCCCTCCTACAATGAGCAGTTCTTC; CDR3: CASRPLSVDPSYNEQFF
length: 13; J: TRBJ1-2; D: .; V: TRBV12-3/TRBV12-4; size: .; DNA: TGTGCCAGCAGCGACTCCGGGAACTATGGCTACACCTTC; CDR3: CASSDSGNYGYTF
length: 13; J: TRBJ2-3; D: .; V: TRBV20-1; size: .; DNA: TGCAGTGCTAGACGGGTTAGCACAGATACGCAGTATTTT; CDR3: CSARRVSTDTQYF
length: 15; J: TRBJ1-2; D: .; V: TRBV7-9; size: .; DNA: TGTGCCAGCAGCCAGACAGTCCATTCCTCCTATGGCTACACCTTC; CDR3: CASSQTVHSSYGYTF
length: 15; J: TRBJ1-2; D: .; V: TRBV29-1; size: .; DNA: TGCAGCGTTGAAGGGGGGCCGATACTGAACTATGGCTACACCTTC; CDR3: CSVEGGPILNYGYTF
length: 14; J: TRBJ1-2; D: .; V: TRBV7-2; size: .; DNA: TGTGCCAGCAGCTCCTACGGGACACATTATGGCTACACCTTC; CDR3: CASSSYGTHYGYTF
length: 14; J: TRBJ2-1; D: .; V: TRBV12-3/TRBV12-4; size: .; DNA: TGTGCCAGCCGCCGCGGGCAAGGCTACAATGAGCAGTTCTTC; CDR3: CASRRGQGYNEQFF
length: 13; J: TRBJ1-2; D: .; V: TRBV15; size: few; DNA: TGTGCCACCAGTCAACGTGCCGGGTACGGCTACACCTTC; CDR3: CATSQRAGYGYTF
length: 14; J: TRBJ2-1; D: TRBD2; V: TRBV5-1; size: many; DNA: TGCGCCAGCAGGGCGGGGGAGACTTACAATGAGCAGTTCTTC; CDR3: CASRAGETYNEQFF
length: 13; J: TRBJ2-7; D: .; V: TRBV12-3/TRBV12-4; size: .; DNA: TGTGCCAGCAGTTTTCAGGGCGGCTACGAGCAGTACTTC; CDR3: CASSFQGGYEQYF
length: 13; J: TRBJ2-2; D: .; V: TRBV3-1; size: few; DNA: TGTGCCAGCAGCCAAGTTAGCACCGGGGAGCTGTTTTTT; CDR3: CASSQVSTGELFF
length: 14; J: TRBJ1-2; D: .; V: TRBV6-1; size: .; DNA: TGTGCCAGCAGAAATGACAGGAGCCCTTATGGCTACACCTTC; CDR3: CASRNDRSPYGYTF
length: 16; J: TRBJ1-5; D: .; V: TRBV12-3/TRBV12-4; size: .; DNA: TGTGCCAGCAGTCCGACGCTGGGGCAGAGGAATCAGCCCCAGCATTTT; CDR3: CASSPTLGQRNQPQHF
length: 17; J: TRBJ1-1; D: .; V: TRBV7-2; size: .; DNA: TGTGCCAGCAGCTTGATTCGGGTTAAGAACCGACACACTGAAGCTTTCTTT; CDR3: CASSLIRVKNRHTEAFF
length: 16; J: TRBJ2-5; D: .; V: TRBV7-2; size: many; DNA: TGTGCCAGCAGCTTTGGACAGGGAGGGAGCCAAGAGACCCAGTACTTC; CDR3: CASSFGQGGSQETQYF
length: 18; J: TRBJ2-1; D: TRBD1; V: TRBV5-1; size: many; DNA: TGCGCCAGCATGTTGGGACAGGGGAGTAGAAGGGCCTACAATGAGCAGTTCTTC; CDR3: CASMLGQGSRRAYNEQFF
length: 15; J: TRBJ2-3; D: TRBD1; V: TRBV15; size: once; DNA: TGTGCCACCAGCAGAGCAGGGACAGTAACAGATACGCAGTATTTT; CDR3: CATSRAGTVTDTQYF
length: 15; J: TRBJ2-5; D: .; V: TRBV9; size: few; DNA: TGTGCCAGCAGCGTAGGGACCCTCGGGGGAGAGACCCAGTACTTC; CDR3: CASSVGTLGGETQYF
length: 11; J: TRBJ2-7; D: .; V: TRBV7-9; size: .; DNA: TGTGCCAGCAGCGTAGAGTACGAGCAGTACTTC; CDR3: CASSVEYEQYF